This TCR beta chain was recorded in a study of T cells in Graves' hyperthyroidism and ophthalmopathy. Germline values: CDR1 SNHLY, CDR2 FYNNEI. Germline trimming cut 3 bases from V and 6 bases from J; bases unmatched to any gene: 18. The CDR3 runs 20 residues. Study conclusions and caveats: Blood also contained most expanded thyroid clonotypes above 0.001. Ophthalmopathy was model-predicted a median about 6.9 months pre-onset.

The sample holds a few counts of this clonotype. Its antigen is as yet unknown. What was amplified from RNA transcripts were TCR beta CDR3 regions. A first-round RT-PCR of the TCR CDR3 used the HTBI primer set. MiXCR was run by TCRdb on the multiplex PCR reads, yielding one entry per CDR3 protein. The data contain 380,000 or so distinct CDR3 sequences, about 18% of them singletons. Sequencing was carried out using blood. This receptor was taken from a young woman with Graves' hyperthyroidism. This rearrangement joins TRBV2 to TRBJ1-6; TRBD1 aligns across 9 bases. CDR3: CASSDPTSDRDRVPNSPLHF. CDR3 nucleotides: TGTGCCAGCAGTGATCCCACATCTGACCGGGACAGGGTACCTAATTCACCCCTCCACTTT.